This TCR beta chain was sequenced during a study of OX40 agonist ivuxolimab in advanced cancers. About the full investigation: Ivuxolimab, which targeted the costimulatory receptor OX40 (CD134), was an agonistic, fully human IgG2 monoclonal antibody. Intravenous ivuxolimab was administered to patients every 2 weeks at six dose levels: 0.01, 0.1, 0.3, 1.5, 3 and 10 mg/kg. Patients were allowed to have had prior anti-PD-1, anti-PD-L1 or anti-CTLA-4 therapy, and around 40% of the dose-escalation patients had previously received checkpoint inhibitors. The paper describes the monotherapy dose-escalation part (N ≈ 52 patients) of the phase I trial of ivuxolimab. In the dose-escalation cohort, 70% to 85% of patients were male, and the mean age was roughly 60 years, with a range of about 23 to 90. The point of sequencing TCRbeta in the periphery was to test whether ivuxolimab changed TCR sequence diversity and drove clonal T-cell expansion. Partial responses were achieved by three dose-escalation patients, of whom one had hepatocellular carcinoma and two had cutaneous melanoma. Among the approximately 50 dose-escalation patients, roughly 20 had hepatocellular carcinoma, roughly 15 melanoma, 9 renal cell carcinoma and 9 head and neck cancer.

Summary of the overall study and its limitations: The antigen specificity of the clonally expanded peripheral T cells was not determined. After ivuxolimab, CD8+ T cells had more expanded clones than CD4+ T cells on average. Low levels of normalized T-cell clonal expansion were also seen in some patients who did not respond. At doses from 0.1 to 3.0 mg/kg, clonal expansion was seen in both CD4+ and CD8+ blood T cells between baseline and week 6. Partial responders in the 0.1-3.0 mg/kg groups had among the lowest normalized peripheral clonal expansion, especially among CD8+ T cells.

As concerns this clone: Its cognate antigen has yet to be identified. No base-level quality is on record; no much larger clone is a single base apart.

Patients with autoimmune disease history or receiving systemic immunosuppression were excluded from the trial. Peripheral blood for TCR sequencing was collected from all dose cohorts at baseline, on cycle 4 day 1, and on cycle 7 day 1. Samples were obtained from an open-label, multicenter, first-in-human phase I dose-escalation trial of ivuxolimab. Adults with locally advanced or metastatic melanoma, renal cell, hepatocellular, or head and neck squamous cell carcinoma were enrolled in the trial. Before TCR sequencing, CD4+ T cells and CD8+ T cells from peripheral blood were sorted into separate populations. The CDR3 starts with the cysteine, ends with the phenylalanine, and has 16 residues. CDR3 DNA is the only sequence kept; it has 48 bases, read in frame from the first base. At the junction V is shortened by 3 bases and J by 6 bases; bases outside the gene matches: 9. The germline V gene specifies SGHNT as CDR1 and YENEEA as CDR2.

For sequencing of the TCRbeta CDR3 region, genomic DNA was extracted from the sorted cells. The immunoSEQ Assay was used for sequencing of TCRbeta CDR3 regions. TCRdb's version of the immuneACCESS table is confined to in-frame rearrangements and falls short of the full clone set. An unresolved V gene accounts for under half of the shortfall where checked; the remainder is of unknown origin. Within this sample are roughly 62,000 clones, with 92% of them counted one time only. 0.55% to 0.8% of the sample lies in the top ten. Sequencing was performed on CD4+ or CD8+ T cells sorted from blood, taken in a trial of the OX40 agonist ivuxolimab. The rearrangement combines TRBV11-3 with TRBJ2-1; 9 bases in the junction line up with TRBD1. The clonotype was recovered from an adult with an advanced solid tumor such as melanoma, head and neck, liver or kidney cancer. In nucleotides, the sequence is TGTGCCAGCAGCTTTATTACAGGGGGCGTTGGCAATGAGCAGTTCTTC. Its protein reads: CASSFITGGVGNEQFF.